This T cell receptor beta chain came from a study of PD-1 blockade in classical Hodgkin lymphoma. Study results and caveats: Possibly reflecting disease activity or prior therapy, repertoire differences have causes that remain undefined. The study reported lower baseline TCR diversity in newly diagnosed patients than in healthy donors. At C4D1, TCR diversity had climbed significantly for CD4+ cells, though not for CD8+ cells.

Time point in this sample: cycle 4 day 1 (C4D1), after five to seven weeks of nivolumab. Patients all relapsed after autologous stem cell transplantation, and there was variation in brentuximab vedotin exposure. The authors enriched CD8+ T cells from thawed PBMCs via magnetic negative selection. This clone showed up just a few times. Its target is not known. This CDR3 has 17 residues. V lost 2 bases and J lost 6, with 23 bases in between. Germline CDR1 reads SGHDT; CDR2 reads YYEEEE. Only in-frame clones appear in the TCRdb table, and some are missing; sequencing was by immunoSEQ multiplex PCR. The table lists thousands of clones, 61% of them singletons, with 45% in the top ten.

The sequences come from CD8+ T cells from blood, collected before the fourth cycle of nivolumab. The clonotype originates from a human donor with classical Hodgkin lymphoma. The chain is built from TRBV5-6 and TRBJ1-2, with TRBD1 as a possible D gene (5 bases). The CDR3 DNA follows: TGTGCCAGCAGCTTCCCGCCCCCGGCAGGGTCAAGGAATGGCTACACCTTC. Translation gives CASSFPPPAGSRNGYTF. Full variable domain (remainder filled in from reference TRBV5-6 and TRBJ1-2): DAGVTQSPTHLIKTRGQQVTLRCSPKSGHDTVSWYQQALGQGPQFIFQYYEEEERQRGNFPDRFSGHQFPNYSSELNVNALLLGDSALYLCASSFPPPAGSRNGYTFGSGTRLTVV.